These T cell receptor beta chains were read from a single sample in a study of blood T cells in healthy people across ages. TCRdb passed the 5' RACE reads through MiXCR, listing each CDR3 protein once. The data show 710,000 or so distinct CDR3 sequences, over 20% seen once. Sequencing was performed on blood. Receptor source: a man aged 70-80 years in good health. Each CDR3 is given with its conserved first and last residue. D genes are given only for firm matches. The size field is filled for only some rows; it gives once, few, many or a size class.

v_gene	d_gene	abundance	j_gene	CDR3aa	CDR3nt
TRBV4-1	-	-	TRBJ2-3	CASSQGWTPEGDTQYF	TGCGCCAGCAGCCAAGGTTGGACCCCGGAGGGAGATACGCAGTATTTT
TRBV10-3	TRBD1	-	TRBJ1-2	CAISEFGQGDGYTF	TGTGCCATCAGTGAGTTCGGACAGGGGGATGGCTACACCTTC
TRBV25-1	-	-	TRBJ1-2	CASSGAGLTYGYTF	TGTGCCAGCAGTGGGGCCGGTTTAACCTATGGCTACACCTTC
TRBV12-3/TRBV12-4	-	-	TRBJ1-2	CASSPRGFDNYGYTF	TGTGCCAGCAGTCCCCGTGGTTTTGACAACTATGGCTACACCTTC
TRBV24-1	TRBD2	-	TRBJ2-1	CATSDRQRGDANEQFF	TGTGCCACCAGTGACCGTCAGCGGGGGGATGCCAATGAGCAGTTCTTC
TRBV29-1	TRBD2	few	TRBJ2-3	CSVVRGGTDTQYF	TGCAGCGTTGTACGGGGGGGCACAGATACGCAGTATTTT
TRBV19	-	-	TRBJ1-2	CASSIRTVSYGYTF	TGTGCCAGTAGTATCCGGACGGTATCCTATGGCTACACCTTC
TRBV7-8	-	-	TRBJ2-1	CASSLSGQTYNEQFF	TGTGCCAGCAGCTTAAGCGGACAGACCTACAATGAGCAGTTCTTC
TRBV11-2	-	-	TRBJ2-1	CASSLIGLKYNEQFF	TGTGCCAGCAGCTTAATTGGCCTCAAGTACAATGAGCAGTTCTTC
TRBV5-1	TRBD1	once	TRBJ2-7	CASNLGQGASYEQYF	TGCGCCAGCAACCTCGGACAGGGGGCATCCTACGAGCAGTACTTC
TRBV10-3	-	few	TRBJ2-5	CAISPNSGHAGTQYF	TGTGCCATCAGTCCCAATAGCGGACACGCAGGGACCCAGTACTTC
TRBV19	-	few	TRBJ1-5	CASSPAGDGNQPQHF	TGTGCCAGTAGTCCCGCGGGGGATGGCAATCAGCCCCAGCATTTT
TRBV2	TRBD1	-	TRBJ1-1	CASSGQFFTEAFF	TGTGCCAGCTCGGGACAGTTCTTCACTGAAGCTTTCTTT
TRBV6-6	-	-	TRBJ2-7	CASCARGSDEQYF	TGTGCCAGCTGCGCCCGGGGGTCCGACGAGCAGTACTTC
TRBV29-1	TRBD1	-	TRBJ2-5	CSARGGPGETQYF	TGCAGCGCCCGAGGGGGCCCAGGGGAGACCCAGTACTTC
TRBV7-9	TRBD2	few	TRBJ2-5	CASSSLAGIQETQYF	TGTGCCAGCAGCTCTCTAGCGGGGATCCAAGAGACCCAGTACTTC
TRBV20-1	TRBD2	-	TRBJ2-1	CSAKRAGEGDEQFF	TGCAGTGCTAAACGGGCGGGGGAGGGCGATGAGCAGTTCTTC
TRBV7-6	TRBD2	few	TRBJ2-2	CASSFLTSHAGELFF	TGTGCCAGCAGCTTTTTGACTAGCCATGCCGGGGAGCTGTTTTTT
TRBV20-1	TRBD1	few	TRBJ1-1	CSASDRGWNTEAFF	TGCAGTGCTAGTGACAGGGGCTGGAACACTGAAGCTTTCTTT
TRBV12-5	-	few	TRBJ2-1	CASGLVSTSSYNEQFF	TGTGCTAGTGGTTTGGTAAGCACTAGCTCCTACAATGAGCAGTTCTTC
TRBV29-1	TRBD2	-	TRBJ2-1	CSAQTSGIANEQFF	TGCAGCGCCCAGACTAGCGGGATAGCAAATGAGCAGTTCTTC
TRBV29-1	TRBD2	-	TRBJ2-1	CSGSGGGRLNEQFF	TGCAGCGGCTCGGGTGGCGGGAGACTCAATGAGCAGTTCTTC
TRBV10-3	TRBD1	-	TRBJ1-2	CAIGATGSGYTF	TGTGCCATCGGGGCGACAGGGTCTGGCTACACCTTC
TRBV4-1	-	many	TRBJ2-7	CASSQAEPYEQYF	TGCGCCAGCAGCCAAGCTGAGCCCTACGAGCAGTACTTC
TRBV6-4	-	-	TRBJ2-1	CASSDARNEQFF	TGTGCCAGCAGTGACGCGCGGAATGAGCAGTTCTTC
TRBV4-1	TRBD1	once	TRBJ1-4	CASSRGLTGGDEKLFF	TGCGCCAGCAGCCGAGGACTGACAGGGGGAGATGAAAAACTGTTTTTT
TRBV7-9	-	-	TRBJ1-1	CASSSYRQRAEAFF	TGTGCCAGCAGCTCATACCGACAAAGGGCTGAAGCTTTCTTT
TRBV12-3/TRBV12-4	TRBD1	many	TRBJ2-3	CASSRQGTDTQYF	TGTGCCAGCAGCCGACAGGGGACAGATACGCAGTATTTT
TRBV5-1	TRBD1	many	TRBJ1-1	CASSQGAEAFF	TGCGCCAGCAGCCAGGGGGCTGAAGCTTTCTTT
TRBV9	-	-	TRBJ1-1	CASSQGQHTEAFF	TGTGCCAGCAGCCAGGGGCAGCACACTGAAGCTTTCTTT
TRBV14	-	-	TRBJ1-2	CASSKDGTYGYTF	TGTGCCAGCAGCAAAGACGGTACCTATGGCTACACCTTC
TRBV29-1	-	-	TRBJ1-2	CSVEIWSGGYTF	TGCAGCGTTGAAATCTGGTCGGGGGGCTACACCTTC
TRBV29-1	TRBD2	few	TRBJ2-5	CSAEGGETQYF	TGCAGCGCGGAGGGAGGGGAGACCCAGTACTTC
TRBV12-3/TRBV12-4	-	once	TRBJ1-4	CASRGGGKLFF	TGTGCCAGCAGGGGCGGAGGAAAACTGTTTTTT
TRBV14	-	-	TRBJ2-1	CASAPQAYNEQFF	TGTGCCAGCGCCCCCCAAGCTTACAATGAGCAGTTCTTC
TRBV20-1	-	-	TRBJ2-7	CSATKGVHEQYF	TGCAGTGCCACCAAGGGGGTCCACGAGCAGTACTTC
TRBV5-1	-	few	TRBJ2-7	CASTPEGFYEQYF	TGCGCCAGCACCCCGGAGGGCTTCTACGAGCAGTACTTC
TRBV4-1	-	many	TRBJ2-1	CASSQDLGNEQFF	TGCGCCAGCAGCCAAGACCTCGGAAATGAGCAGTTCTTC
TRBV5-4	-	few	TRBJ2-7	CASSLSQDSYEQYF	TGTGCCAGCAGCTTGAGTCAGGACTCCTACGAGCAGTACTTC
TRBV5-1	TRBD1	-	TRBJ1-2	CASSLPYTDREYGYTF	TGCGCCAGCAGCTTGCCCTACACGGACAGGGAATATGGCTACACCTTC
TRBV20-1	-	-	TRBJ1-1	CSARDSGRGTEAFF	TGCAGTGCTAGAGATTCGGGGAGGGGCACTGAAGCTTTCTTT
TRBV29-1	TRBD2	many	TRBJ2-3	CSVLAGYITDTQYF	TGCAGCGTTCTAGCGGGATATATCACAGATACGCAGTATTTT
TRBV6-5	-	-	TRBJ2-1	CASSSNTLTSYNEQFF	TGTGCCAGCAGTTCGAACACACTAACATCCTACAATGAGCAGTTCTTC
TRBV28	-	few	TRBJ2-3	CASRINRADTQYF	TGTGCCAGCAGGATCAACAGGGCAGATACGCAGTATTTT
TRBV6-5	-	few	TRBJ2-3	CASSRNDGTDTQYF	TGTGCCAGCAGCAGGAACGACGGCACAGATACGCAGTATTTT
TRBV12-3/TRBV12-4	-	few	TRBJ1-1	CASSKPTRDHTEAFF	TGTGCCAGCAGTAAACCAACAAGGGACCACACTGAAGCTTTCTTT
TRBV20-1	TRBD2	once	TRBJ2-3	CSARDPSGRGADTQYF	TGCAGTGCTAGAGACCCTAGCGGGCGAGGCGCAGATACGCAGTATTTT
TRBV29-1	-	few	TRBJ1-2	CSVEGVSYGYTF	TGCAGCGTTGAAGGGGTGAGCTATGGCTACACCTTC
TRBV20-1	-	-	TRBJ1-4	CSARDPVALWEKLFF	TGCAGTGCTAGAGACCCCGTGGCCCTTTGGGAAAAACTGTTTTTT
TRBV18	TRBD1	few	TRBJ2-7	CASPPQRAGQGVSEQYF	TGTGCCAGCCCACCCCAACGAGCGGGACAGGGGGTATCCGAGCAGTACTTC
TRBV4-1	TRBD2	-	TRBJ2-3	CASSQDPQSGDTDTQYF	TGCGCCAGCAGCCAAGATCCCCAGAGCGGGGACACAGATACGCAGTATTTT
TRBV5-1	-	few	TRBJ2-3	CASQRGRGGTDTQYF	TGCGCCAGTCAAAGGGGGCGGGGGGGCACAGATACGCAGTATTTT